The sequence of this T cell receptor (beta chain) was determined in a study of T cells in Graves' hyperthyroidism and ophthalmopathy. This clonotype is a singleton in its sample. From RNA transcripts, TCR beta CDR3 regions were amplified. RT-PCR in the first round (using the HTBI primer set) targeted the TCR CDR3. MiXCR was run by TCRdb on the multiplex PCR reads, yielding one entry per CDR3 protein. Of over 400,000 distinct CDR3 sequences detected, about 22% appear once; the ten largest clones hold 45% to 55%. Exclusion criteria comprised uncontrolled infection, other autoimmune disease, pregnancy or lactation. Diagnoses rested on clinical symptoms, serum thyroxine and TRAb, thyroid ultrasound and orbital computed tomography. Germline V gene lookup returns CDR1 MDHEN and CDR2 SYDVKM. V trimming: 5 bases; J trimming: 1 base; junction bases outside the gene matches: 9. The CDR3 sequence is 17 residues long.

The chain couples TRBV28 to TRBJ2-1; 9 nucleotides agree with TRBD1. Sequenced material: blood. The clonotype was recovered from a woman in her seventies with Graves' ophthalmopathy. For the CDR3, the DNA is TGTGCCAGCAGTCCTCCGATCGGACAGGGGTCCTACAATGAGCAGTTCTTC. The encoded protein is CASSPPIGQGSYNEQFF.